The TCR beta chain described here comes from a study of CD8 T cells in Susac syndrome. Findings of the study overall: Regarding the TCR sequencing and HLA analysis, the study admitted that a relatively small number of individuals were involved.

Trimming removed 4 bases from V and 2 bases from J, with 12 bases in between. CDR3 length equals 14 residues. Germline V gives CDR1 LGHDT, CDR2 YNNKEL (reference sequence). Random hexamers served to reverse transcribe about 0.5 to 1 ug RNA. Amplification of TCR beta CDR3 used immunoSEQ multiplex PCR across 54 Vbeta and 13 Jbeta. TCRdb redid the calling of the immunoSEQ multiplex PCR reads with MiXCR, one entry per CDR3 protein. The data hold approximately 170,000 distinct CDR3 sequences, with about 90% observed a single time. This clonotype came up once. Its target is unknown. As controls, healthy donors matched for age and sex were used. TEMRA cells were enriched by FACS, and CD4+ and CD8+ T cells were negatively isolated.

The V call is TRBV3-1, the J call TRBJ2-7; D is undetermined. Sequencing input: CD4+ T cells from PBMCs. The clonotype was recovered from a human donor in good health. The CDR3 nucleotides are TGTGCCAGCAGCCGGTCGGACGGCCCCTACGAGCAGTACTTC. Residues: CASSRSDGPYEQYF.